A single sample is the source of the 5 T cell receptor beta chains below, sequenced in a study of T-cell reconstitution after alpha-beta-depleted transplantation in children. The library targeted TCRbeta and was prepared with unique molecular identifiers. Using its own MiXCR run on the PCR reads, TCRdb lists one record per CDR3 protein. The table has 190,000 or so distinct CDR3 sequences, about 6.4% seen once; the top ten hold 3%. This sample comprised PBMCs from the stem cell graft donor, obtained from the stem cell graft. The receptors originated from a human donor who donated a stem cell graft to a child with Wiskott-Aldrich syndrome.

This clonotype was picked up many times. The chain combines TRBV29-1 with TRBJ2-7; TRBD1 agrees at 7 bases. V was clipped by 8 bases and J by 6 bases; unmatched bases: 13. CDR1 SQVTM and CDR2 ANQGSEA come from the germline V gene. This CDR3 has 13 amino acids. CDR3 sequence reads: CSHSQDRWGEQYF. The DNA for the CDR3 is TGCAGCCACAGCCAGGACAGGTGGGGCGAGCAGTACTTC.

The V gene is TRBV20-1, the J gene TRBJ2-3, with D hard to call. CDR3 length: 14 amino acids. With 6 bases removed from V and 1 base from J, the gap between germline ends came to 14 bases. Germline CDR1 and CDR2: DFQATT and SNEGSKA (reference sequence). CDR3 DNA: TGCAGTGCATCCCGGCAGCACCGCACAGATACGCAGTATTTT. Translation: CSASRQHRTDTQYF.

The chain is built from TRBV20-1 and TRBJ1-1; D gene uncertain. CDR1 is DFQATT and CDR2 is SNEGSKA in the germline V gene (reference sequence). This CDR3 is 9 amino acids long. The CDR3 region has the DNA TGCTCAATTCGGGCTGAAGCTTTCTTT. Translating it yields CSIRAEAFF.

At least ten counts were recorded for this clonotype. The rearrangement links TRBV6-1 to TRBJ1-5; the D is unclear. Between the trimmed V and J ends, which lost 1 base and 2 bases, there was a span of 6 bases. From germline, CDR1 is MNHNS and CDR2 SASEGT. The CDR3 runs 14 residues. The CDR3 here is CASSEGTGNQPQHF. CDR3 sequence (DNA): TGTGCCAGCAGTGAAGGGACTGGCAATCAGCCCCAGCATTTT.

This clonotype was picked up many times. The chain recombines TRBV5-1 with TRBJ2-7; D gene ambiguous. The length of the CDR3 is 13 residues. Germline V gene sequence: CDR1 SGHRS, CDR2 YFSETQ. V was cut by 1 base and J by 1 base, with 6 bases left in between. As DNA, the CDR3 is TGCGCCAGCAGCTTGACTCAATCCTACGAGCAGTACTTC. The encoded protein is CASSLTQSYEQYF. The full variable domain, in which reference TRBV5-1 and TRBJ2-7 provide the parts outside the CDR3, is KAGVTQTPRYLIKTRGQQVTLSCSPISGHRSVSWYQQTPGQGLQFLFEYFSETQRNKGNFPGRFSGRQFSNSRSEMNVSTLELGDSALYLCASSLTQSYEQYFGPGTRLTVT.